In this sample, the clone carrying this T cell receptor beta chain turned up many times. Antigen unknown. Individual cDNA molecules received unique molecular identifiers. TCRdb recomputed calls from the 5' RACE reads with MiXCR, one row per CDR3 protein. The sample has about 72,000 distinct CDR3 sequences; over 9.5% are singletons. This specimen belongs to a study of early T cells in non-severe SARS-CoV-2 infection. Study-wide findings and caveats: There was a bias toward anti-spike CD8 responses in VDJdb matching, which missed private and CD4 specificities.

The CDR3 sequence is 17 residues long. V lost 0 bases to trimming and J lost 3 bases; unmatched junction nucleotides: 7. Per the germline V gene, CDR1 is LNHNV and CDR2 is YYDKDF (reference sequence). This chain links TRBV15 with TRBJ1-3; 8 nucleotides line up with TRBD1. The sequence was collected from an adult who was a healthcare worker with PCR-confirmed SARS-CoV-2 infection or an uninfected control (not recorded which). Specimen: whole blood, collected at baseline. In nucleotides, the CDR3 is TGTGCCACCAGCAGAGATTCCACAGGGGGAAATGGAAACACCATATATTTT. This codes for CATSRDSTGGNGNTIYF.